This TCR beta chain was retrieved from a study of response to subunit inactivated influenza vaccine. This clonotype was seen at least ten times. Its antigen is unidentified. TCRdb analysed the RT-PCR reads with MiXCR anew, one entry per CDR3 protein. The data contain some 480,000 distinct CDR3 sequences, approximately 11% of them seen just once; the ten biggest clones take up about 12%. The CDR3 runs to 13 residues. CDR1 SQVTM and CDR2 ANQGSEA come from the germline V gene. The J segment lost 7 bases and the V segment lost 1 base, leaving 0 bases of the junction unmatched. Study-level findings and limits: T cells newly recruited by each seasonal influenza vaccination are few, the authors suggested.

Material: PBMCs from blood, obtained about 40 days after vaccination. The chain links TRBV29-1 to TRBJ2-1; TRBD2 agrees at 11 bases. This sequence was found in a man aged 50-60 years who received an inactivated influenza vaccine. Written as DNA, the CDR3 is TGCAGCGTTGAAGGGACTAGCGGGAATGAGCAGTTCTTC. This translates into CSVEGTSGNEQFF.